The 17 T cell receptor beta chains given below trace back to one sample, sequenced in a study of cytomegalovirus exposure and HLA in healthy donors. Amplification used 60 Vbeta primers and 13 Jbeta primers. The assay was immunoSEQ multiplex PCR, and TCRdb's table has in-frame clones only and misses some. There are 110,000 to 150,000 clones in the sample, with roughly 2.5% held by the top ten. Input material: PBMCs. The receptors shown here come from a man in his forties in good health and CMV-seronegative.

The CDR3 loop is CASSSTSGGTGELFF. The DNA for the CDR3 is TGTGCCAGCAGCTCGACTAGCGGGGGCACCGGGGAGCTGTTTTTT. The genes are TRBV11-2 and TRBJ2-2; 12 positions match TRBD2. The CDR3 is 15 residues long. The V gene end was trimmed by 4 bases and the J gene end by 4 bases; junction bases not matched to a gene: 1. Germline V gene data show CDR1 as SGHAT and CDR2 as FQNNGV.

Here the CDR3 DNA reads TGCGCCAGCAGCCCCCGGGTTAGTAGCTCCTACAATGAGCAGTTCTTC. Residues: CASSPRVSSSYNEQFF. This chain connects TRBV5-1 to TRBJ2-1; no definite D call. This CDR3 is 16 amino acids long. CDR1 is SGHRS and CDR2 is YFSETQ in the germline V gene. Trimming cost V 4 bases and J 0 bases, with 14 bases left between them.

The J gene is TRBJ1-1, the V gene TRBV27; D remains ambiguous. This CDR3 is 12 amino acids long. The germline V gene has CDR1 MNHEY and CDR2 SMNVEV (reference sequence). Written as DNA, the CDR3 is TGTGCTCGGGAGAGGACGAACACTGAAGCTTTCTTT. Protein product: CARERTNTEAFF.

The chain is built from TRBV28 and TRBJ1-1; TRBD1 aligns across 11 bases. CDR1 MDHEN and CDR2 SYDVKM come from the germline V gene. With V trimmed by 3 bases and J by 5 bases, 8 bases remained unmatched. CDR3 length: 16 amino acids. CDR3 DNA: TGTGCCAGCAGTTTGGACAGGGGGCGTAGTGTGACTGAAGCTTTCTTT. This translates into CASSLDRGRSVTEAFF.

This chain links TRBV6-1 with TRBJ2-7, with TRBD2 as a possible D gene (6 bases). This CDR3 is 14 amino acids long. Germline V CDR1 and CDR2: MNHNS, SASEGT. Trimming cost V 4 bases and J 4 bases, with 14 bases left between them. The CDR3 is CASSVHGGLYEQYF. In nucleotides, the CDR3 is TGTGCCAGCAGTGTCCACGGGGGACTTTACGAGCAGTACTTC.

The CDR3 DNA follows: TGTGCCAGTAGTATCGGGACAGGCACGGATGAAAAACTGTTTTTT. Encoded protein: CASSIGTGTDEKLFF. V usage is TRBV19 and J usage is TRBJ1-4, with TRBD1 identical over 8 bases. V shed 3 bases and J 6 bases; nucleotides not matched to a gene: 6. The CDR3 spans 15 residues. Looked up from germline, CDR1 is LNHDA and CDR2 is SQIVND (reference sequence).

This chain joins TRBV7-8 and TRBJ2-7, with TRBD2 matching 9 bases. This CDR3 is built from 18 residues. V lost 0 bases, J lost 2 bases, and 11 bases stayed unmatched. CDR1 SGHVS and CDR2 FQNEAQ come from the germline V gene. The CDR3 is CASSLATVSGGRAYEQYF. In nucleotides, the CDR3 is TGTGCCAGCAGCTTAGCGACAGTGAGCGGGGGGCGAGCCTACGAGCAGTACTTC.

CDR3 region: CASSPGTASTTGQYF. CDR3 DNA: TGTGCCAGCAGCCCCGGGACAGCATCCACTACTGGGCAGTACTTC. V gene TRBV6-6 combines with J gene TRBJ2-7, with 7 bases fitting TRBD1. J gave up 9 bases and V 6 bases, and 17 bases lay outside the gene matches. The CDR3 contains 15 residues. CDR1 and CDR2 from the germline V gene are MNHNY and SVGAGI (reference sequence).

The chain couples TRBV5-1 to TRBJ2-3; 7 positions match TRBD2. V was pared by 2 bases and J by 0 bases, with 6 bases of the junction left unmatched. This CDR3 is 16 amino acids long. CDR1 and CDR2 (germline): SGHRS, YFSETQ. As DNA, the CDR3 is TGCGCCAGCAGCTTAAACCGAGCGGGGAGCACAGATACGCAGTATTTT. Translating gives CASSLNRAGSTDTQYF.

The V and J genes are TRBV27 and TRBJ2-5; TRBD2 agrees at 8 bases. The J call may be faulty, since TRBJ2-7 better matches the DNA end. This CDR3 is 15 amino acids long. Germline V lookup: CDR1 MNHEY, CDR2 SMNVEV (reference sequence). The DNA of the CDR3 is TGTGCCAGCAGTTTTGGGCCAGCGGGGGTCTACGAGCAGTACTTC. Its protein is CASSFGPAGVYEQYF.

CDR3 residues: CASSLGPGQSEAFF. DNA for the CDR3: TGTGCCAGCAGCTTAGGTCCTGGACAAAGTGAAGCTTTCTTT. V and J are TRBV7-3 and TRBJ1-1, with D perhaps matching TRBD1 (5 bases). Germline CDR1 reads SGHTA; CDR2 reads FQGTGA. The CDR3 runs 14 residues. V lost 2 bases, J lost 7 bases, and 14 bases lay in between. The variable domain in full, completed from reference TRBV7-3 and TRBJ1-1, reads GAGVSQTPSNKVTEKGKYVELRCDPISGHTALYWYRQSLGQGPEFLIYFQGTGAADDSGLPNDRFFAVRPEGSVSTLKIQRTERGDSAVYLCASSLGPGQSEAFFGQGTRLTVV.

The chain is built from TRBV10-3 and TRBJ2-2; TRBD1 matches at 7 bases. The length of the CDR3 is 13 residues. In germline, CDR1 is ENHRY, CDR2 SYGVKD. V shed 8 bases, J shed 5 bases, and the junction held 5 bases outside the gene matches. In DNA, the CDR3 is TGTGCCATCGAGAACAGGGGAACCGGGGAGCTGTTTTTT. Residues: CAIENRGTGELFF.

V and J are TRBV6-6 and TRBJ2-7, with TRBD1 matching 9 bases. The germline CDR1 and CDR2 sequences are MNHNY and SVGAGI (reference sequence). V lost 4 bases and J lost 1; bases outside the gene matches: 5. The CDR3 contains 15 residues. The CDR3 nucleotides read TGTGCCAGCAGTTGGGGGACAGGGTCATCCTACGAGCAGTACTTC. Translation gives CASSWGTGSSYEQYF.

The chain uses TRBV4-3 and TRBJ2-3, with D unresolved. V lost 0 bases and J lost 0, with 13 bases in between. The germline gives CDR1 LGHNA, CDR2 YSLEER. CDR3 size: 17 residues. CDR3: CASSQDSLQSSTDTQYF. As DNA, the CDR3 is TGCGCCAGCAGCCAAGATAGTCTACAGTCTAGCACAGATACGCAGTATTTT.

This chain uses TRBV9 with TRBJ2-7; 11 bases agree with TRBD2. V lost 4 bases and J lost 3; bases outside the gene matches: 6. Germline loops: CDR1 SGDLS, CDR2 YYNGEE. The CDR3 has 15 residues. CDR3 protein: CASSKTSGGNYEQYF. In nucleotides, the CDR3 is TGTGCCAGCAGCAAAACTAGCGGGGGAAACTACGAGCAGTACTTC.

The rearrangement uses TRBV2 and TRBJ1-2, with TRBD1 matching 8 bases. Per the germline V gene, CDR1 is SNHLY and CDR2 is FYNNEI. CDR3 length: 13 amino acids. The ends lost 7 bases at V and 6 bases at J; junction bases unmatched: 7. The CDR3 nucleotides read TGTGCCAGCAATATGCAGGGGGCGGATGGCTACACCTTC. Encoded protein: CASNMQGADGYTF.

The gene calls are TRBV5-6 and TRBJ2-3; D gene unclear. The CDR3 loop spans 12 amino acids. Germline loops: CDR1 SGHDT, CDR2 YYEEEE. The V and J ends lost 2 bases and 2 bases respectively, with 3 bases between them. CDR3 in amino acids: CASSFSTDTQYF. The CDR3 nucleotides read TGTGCCAGCAGCTTCTCCACAGATACGCAGTATTTT. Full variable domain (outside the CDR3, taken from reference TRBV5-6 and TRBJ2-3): DAGVTQSPTHLIKTRGQQVTLRCSPKSGHDTVSWYQQALGQGPQFIFQYYEEEERQRGNFPDRFSGHQFPNYSSELNVNALLLGDSALYLCASSFSTDTQYFGPGTRLTVL.